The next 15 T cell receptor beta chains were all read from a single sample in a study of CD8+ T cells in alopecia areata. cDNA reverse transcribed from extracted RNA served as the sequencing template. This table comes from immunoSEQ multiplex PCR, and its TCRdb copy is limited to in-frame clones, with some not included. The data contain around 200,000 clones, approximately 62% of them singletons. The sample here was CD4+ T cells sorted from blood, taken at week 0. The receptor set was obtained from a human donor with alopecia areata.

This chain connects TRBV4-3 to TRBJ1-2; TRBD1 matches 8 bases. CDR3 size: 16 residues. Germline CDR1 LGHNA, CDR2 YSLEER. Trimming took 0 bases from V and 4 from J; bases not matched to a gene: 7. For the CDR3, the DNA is TGCGCCAGCAGCCAAGACTCGACAGGGGAGAGCTATGGCTACACCTTC. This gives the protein CASSQDSTGESYGYTF.

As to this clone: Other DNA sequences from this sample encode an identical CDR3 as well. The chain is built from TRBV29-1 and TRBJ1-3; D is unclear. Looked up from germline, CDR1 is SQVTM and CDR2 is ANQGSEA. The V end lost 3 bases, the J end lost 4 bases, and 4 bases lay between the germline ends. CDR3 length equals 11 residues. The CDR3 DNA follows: TGCAGCGTTGACAGGGGAAACACCATATATTTT. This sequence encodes CSVDRGNTIYF.

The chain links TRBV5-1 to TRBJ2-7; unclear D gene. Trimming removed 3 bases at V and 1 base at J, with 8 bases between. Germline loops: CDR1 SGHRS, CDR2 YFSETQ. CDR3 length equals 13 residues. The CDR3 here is CASSWTGSYEQYF. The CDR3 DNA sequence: TGCGCCAGCAGCTGGACGGGTTCCTACGAGCAGTACTTC.

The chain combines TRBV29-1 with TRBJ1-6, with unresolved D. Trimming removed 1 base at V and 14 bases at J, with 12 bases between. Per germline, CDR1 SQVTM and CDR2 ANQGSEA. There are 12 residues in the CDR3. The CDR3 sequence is CSVEATQGTLHF. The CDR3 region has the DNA TGCAGCGTTGAAGCGACCCAAGGGACCCTCCACTTT.

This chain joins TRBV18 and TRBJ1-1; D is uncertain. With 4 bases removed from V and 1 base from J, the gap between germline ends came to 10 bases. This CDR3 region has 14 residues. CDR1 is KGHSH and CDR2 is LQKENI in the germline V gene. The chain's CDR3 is CASSRKTGNTEAFF. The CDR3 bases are TGTGCCAGCTCACGTAAGACGGGGAACACTGAAGCTTTCTTT.

The CDR3 region has the DNA TGTGCCACCAGCAGAGCTCAGGGAGGCAATCAGCCCCAGCATTTT. Encoded protein: CATSRAQGGNQPQHF. The rearrangement links TRBV15 to TRBJ1-5; maybe TRBD1 (5 bases). V lost 1 base, J lost 2 bases, and 9 bases lay in between. This CDR3 comprises 15 residues. Germline CDR1 is LNHNV and CDR2 is YYDKDF (reference sequence).

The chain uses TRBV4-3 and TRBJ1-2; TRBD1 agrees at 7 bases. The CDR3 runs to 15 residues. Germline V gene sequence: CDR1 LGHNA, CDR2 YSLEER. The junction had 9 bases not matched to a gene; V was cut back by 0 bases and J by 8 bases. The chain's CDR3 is CASSQDVGQIWGYTF. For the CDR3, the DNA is TGCGCCAGCAGCCAAGATGTGGGACAGATATGGGGCTACACCTTC.

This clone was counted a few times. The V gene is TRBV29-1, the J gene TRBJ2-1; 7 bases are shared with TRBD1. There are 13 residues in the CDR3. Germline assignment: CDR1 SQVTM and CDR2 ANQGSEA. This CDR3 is CTFWDSTRNEQFF. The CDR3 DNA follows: TGCACCTTTTGGGACAGTACCCGGAATGAGCAGTTCTTC.

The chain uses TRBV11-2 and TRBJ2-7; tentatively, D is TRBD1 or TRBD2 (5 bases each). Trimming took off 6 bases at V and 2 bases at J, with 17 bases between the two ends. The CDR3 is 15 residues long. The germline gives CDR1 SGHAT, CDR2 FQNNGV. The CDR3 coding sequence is TGTGCCAGCAGACGACTCCGGGACGGACCCTACGAGCAGTACTTC. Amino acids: CASRRLRDGPYEQYF.

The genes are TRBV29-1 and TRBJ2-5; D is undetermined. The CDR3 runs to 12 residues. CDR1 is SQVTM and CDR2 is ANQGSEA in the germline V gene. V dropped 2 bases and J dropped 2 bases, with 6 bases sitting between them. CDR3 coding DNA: TGCAGCGTTGAAATACAGCAAGAGACCCAGTACTTC. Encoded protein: CSVEIQQETQYF.

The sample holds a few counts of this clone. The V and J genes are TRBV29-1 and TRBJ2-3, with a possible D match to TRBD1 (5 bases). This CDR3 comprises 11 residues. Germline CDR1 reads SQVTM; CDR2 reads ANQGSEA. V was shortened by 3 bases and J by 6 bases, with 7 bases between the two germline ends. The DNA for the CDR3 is TGCAGCGTTGAGGACACCGATACGCAGTATTTT. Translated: CSVEDTDTQYF.

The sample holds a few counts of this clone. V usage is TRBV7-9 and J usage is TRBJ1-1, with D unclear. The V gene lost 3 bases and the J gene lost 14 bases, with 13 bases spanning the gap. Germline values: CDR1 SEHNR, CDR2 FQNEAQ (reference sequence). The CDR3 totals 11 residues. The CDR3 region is CASSLKDEGFF. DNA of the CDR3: TGTGCCAGCAGCTTGAAGGATGAGGGATTCTTT.

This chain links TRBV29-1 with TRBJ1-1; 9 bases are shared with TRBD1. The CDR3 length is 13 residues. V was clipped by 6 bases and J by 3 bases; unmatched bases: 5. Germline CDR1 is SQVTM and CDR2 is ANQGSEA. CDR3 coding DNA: TGCAGCGTGACAGGGGGGGTTTACACTGAAGCTTTCTTT. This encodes CSVTGGVYTEAFF.

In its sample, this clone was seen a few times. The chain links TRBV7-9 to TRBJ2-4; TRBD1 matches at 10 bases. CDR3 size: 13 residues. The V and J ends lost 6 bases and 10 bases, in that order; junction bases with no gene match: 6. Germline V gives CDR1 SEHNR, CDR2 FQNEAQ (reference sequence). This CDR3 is CASSPEDRGIQYF. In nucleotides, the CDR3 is TGTGCCAGCAGTCCAGAGGACAGGGGGATTCAGTACTTC.

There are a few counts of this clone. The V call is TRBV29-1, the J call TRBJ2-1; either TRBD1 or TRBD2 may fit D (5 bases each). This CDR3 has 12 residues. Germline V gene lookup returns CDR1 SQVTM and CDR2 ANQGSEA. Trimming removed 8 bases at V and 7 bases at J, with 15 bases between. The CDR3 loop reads CSTTGTANEQFF. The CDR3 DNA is TGCAGCACCACCGGGACCGCGAATGAGCAGTTCTTC.